Reported below is one T cell receptor (beta chain). Antigen specificity is unknown. Libraries were prepared by immunoSEQ multiplex PCR; TCRdb keeps only in-frame clonotypes and omits some of them. The table records approximately 1.5 million clones, approximately 98.5% of them present only once. The germline V and J ends were trimmed by 6 bases and 4 bases, with 19 bases remaining between them. CDR3 length equals 15 residues. Germline lookup yields CDR1 SGHTA and CDR2 FQGNSA. The sample is drawn from a study of shared clonotypes between healthy human individuals. The overall study: Participating donors consisted of a couple of women and a few men aged 18 to 49. Each donor had three CD4 naive, three CD4 memory, two CD8 naive and one CD8 memory plate.

General observations from the study: Donor clonotype sharing was expected to depend on sequencing depth.

The source of this sequence is a man aged 25-45 years in good health. The chain recombines TRBV7-2 with TRBJ2-7; possibly TRBD2 for D (6 bases). Sequencing input: naive CD4+ T cells sorted from blood. Described subset: CD45RA+ positively selected. CDR3 loop: CASRSRDRHNYEQYF. As DNA, the CDR3 is TGTGCCAGCAGATCGCGGGACCGACACAATTACGAGCAGTACTTC. The full variable domain, rest sourced from reference TRBV7-2 and TRBJ2-7, is GAGVSQSPSNKVTEKGKDVELRCDPISGHTALYWYRQSLGQGLEFLIYFQGNSAPDKSGLPSDRFSAERTGGSVSTLTIQRTQQEDSAVYLCASRSRDRHNYEQYFGPGTRLTVT.